The clone carrying this T cell receptor (beta chain) was seen only a few times. What it binds is not known. The CDR3 extends over 15 amino acids. Germline trimming cut 6 bases from V and 4 bases from J; bases unmatched to any gene: 6. Germline CDR1 is SNHLY and CDR2 is FYNNEI. A multiplex PCR was run with 60 Vbeta primers and 13 Jbeta primers. TCRdb's table, derived via immunoSEQ multiplex PCR, lists solely in-frame clones and lacks some. Seen here are roughly 200,000 clones, under 70% observed once, and the top ten hold approximately 2.5%. These data originate in a study of cytomegalovirus exposure and HLA in healthy donors. Notes on the study in general: Cytomegalovirus status, reportedly, was diagnosed with high specificity and sensitivity by the classifier.

The receptor was derived from a middle-aged man in good health and CMV-seropositive. The sequenced sample was PBMCs. The chain joins TRBV2 to TRBJ2-3, with 11 positions matching TRBD2. The CDR3 bases are TGTGCCAGCAGCGTACTAGCGGGGGCCCCAGATACGCAGTATTTT. Its protein product is CASSVLAGAPDTQYF.